A selection of T cell receptor beta chains follows, all from one sample in a study of blood T cell repertoires in COVID-19. The data were produced by immunoSEQ multiplex PCR, yet TCRdb's version contains in-frame clones alone and is incomplete. The data contain 250,000 or so clones, more than 80% of them singletons. Material for sequencing was PBMCs or T cells enriched from blood (not recorded which). The receptors here all came from a man aged 50 to 59 who had been exposed to COVID-19. Both conserved end residues are part of each CDR3. A D gene is named only where the DNA matches it firmly. Clone size appears in some rows only: once, few, many, or a class for an expanded clone.

d_gene,v_gene,j_gene,abundance,CDR3nt,CDR3aa
-,TRBV6-4,TRBJ1-2,-,TGTGCCAGCAGCTCCCAGGGAATTGGTGGCTACACCTTC,CASSSQGIGGYTF
-,TRBV19,TRBJ1-1,-,TGTGCCAGTAGAGCCTCAAGCTACACTGAAGCTTTCTTT,CASRASSYTEAFF
-,TRBV19,TRBJ2-3,once,TGTGCCAGTAGTTACGGGAGCGGAGGCACAGATACGCAGTATTTT,CASSYGSGGTDTQYF
-,TRBV27,TRBJ2-3,-,TGTGCCAGCAGTTTGGGCCGGGGGAAGGGCACAGATACGCAGTATTTT,CASSLGRGKGTDTQYF
-,TRBV5-6,TRBJ2-4,-,TGTGCCAGCAGCTCGACAATCGGCTCCTATTTGGACATTCAGTACTTC,CASSSTIGSYLDIQYF
-,TRBV5-6,TRBJ2-7,-,TGTGCCAGCAGCTCCACACTATCCTACGAGCAGTACTTC,CASSSTLSYEQYF
-,TRBV28,TRBJ1-5,-,TGTGCCAGCAGTTCCCGGACACCATATCAGCCCCAGCATTTT,CASSSRTPYQPQHF
-,TRBV11-3,TRBJ2-2,-,TGTGCCAGCAGCTTAGAGGGCGCCGGGGAGCTGTTTTTT,CASSLEGAGELFF
TRBD2,TRBV7-6,TRBJ2-5,-,TGTGCCAGCAGCTTAACCGCTGCGGGAGGGCCCTGGAACCAAGAGACCCAGTACTTC,CASSLTAAGGPWNQETQYF
-,TRBV24-1,TRBJ2-1,-,TGTGCCACCAAAACAGACAACAATGAGCAGTTCTTC,CATKTDNNEQFF
-,TRBV4-1,TRBJ1-4,-,TGCGCCAGCAGCCAACCTAGGGGGTTCGGGGAAAAACTGTTTTTT,CASSQPRGFGEKLFF
-,TRBV28,TRBJ1-4,-,TGTGCCAGCAGTCCTGAACGGGGGGAGGAAAAACTGTTTTTT,CASSPERGEEKLFF
TRBD2,TRBV4-2,TRBJ2-1,-,TGTGCCAGCAGCCTAGGACTAGCGGGGTACAATGAGCAGTTCTTC,CASSLGLAGYNEQFF
-,TRBV2,TRBJ2-5,-,TGTGCCAGCAACAGGGAACGACAAGAGACCCAGTACTTC,CASNRERQETQYF
-,TRBV27,TRBJ1-1,-,TGTGCCAGCAGTTTATCGTGGAAAGGGGAAGAAGCTTTCTTT,CASSLSWKGEEAFF
-,TRBV30,TRBJ1-6,-,TGTGCCTGGAGAGAGGCGGGGGGGGTGTATTCACCCCTCCACTTT,CAWREAGGVYSPLHF
-,TRBV5-1,TRBJ1-1,once,TGCGCCAGCAACCAGGGCATGAACACTGAAGCTTTCTTT,CASNQGMNTEAFF